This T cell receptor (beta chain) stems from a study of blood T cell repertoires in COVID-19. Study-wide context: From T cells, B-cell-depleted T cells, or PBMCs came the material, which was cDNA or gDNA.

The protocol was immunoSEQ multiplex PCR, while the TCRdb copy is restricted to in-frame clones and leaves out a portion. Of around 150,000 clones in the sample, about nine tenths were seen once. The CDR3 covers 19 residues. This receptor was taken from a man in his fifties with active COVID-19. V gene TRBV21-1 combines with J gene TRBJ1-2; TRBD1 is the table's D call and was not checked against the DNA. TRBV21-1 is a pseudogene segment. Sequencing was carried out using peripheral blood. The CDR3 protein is CASSMGDRDRVTGNVGYTF. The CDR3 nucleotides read TGTGCCAGCAGCATGGGGGACCGGGACAGGGTCACAGGTAATGTTGGCTACACCTTC.